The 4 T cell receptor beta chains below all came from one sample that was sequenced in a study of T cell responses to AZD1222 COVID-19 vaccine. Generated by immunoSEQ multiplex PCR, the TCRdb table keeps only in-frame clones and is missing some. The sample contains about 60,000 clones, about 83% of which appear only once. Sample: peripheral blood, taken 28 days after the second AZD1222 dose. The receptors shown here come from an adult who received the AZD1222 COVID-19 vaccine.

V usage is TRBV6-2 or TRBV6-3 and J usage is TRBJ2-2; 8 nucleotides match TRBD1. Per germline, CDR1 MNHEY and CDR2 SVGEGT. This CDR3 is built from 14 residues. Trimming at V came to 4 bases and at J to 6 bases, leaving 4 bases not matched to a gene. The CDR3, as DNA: TGTGCCAGCAGTTTCACGACAGGGGCCGGGGAGCTGTTTTTT. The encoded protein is CASSFTTGAGELFF.

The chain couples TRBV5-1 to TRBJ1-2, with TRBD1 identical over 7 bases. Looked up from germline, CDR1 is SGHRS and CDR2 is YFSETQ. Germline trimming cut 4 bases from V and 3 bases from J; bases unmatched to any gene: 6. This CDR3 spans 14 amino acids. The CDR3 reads CASSETGVDYGYTF. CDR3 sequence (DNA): TGCGCCAGCAGCGAAACAGGGGTGGACTATGGCTACACCTTC.

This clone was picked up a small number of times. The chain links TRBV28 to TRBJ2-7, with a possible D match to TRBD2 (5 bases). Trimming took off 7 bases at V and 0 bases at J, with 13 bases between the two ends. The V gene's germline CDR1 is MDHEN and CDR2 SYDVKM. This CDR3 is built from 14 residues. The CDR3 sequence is CASTGDAPSYEQYF. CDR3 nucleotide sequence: TGTGCCAGCACCGGGGATGCACCCTCCTACGAGCAGTACTTC.

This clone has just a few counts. The CDR3 bases are TGTGCCAGCAGCCCGGGACGGAGGACCGACAATGAGCAGTTCTTC. Translation: CASSPGRRTDNEQFF. V gene TRBV7-2 combines with J gene TRBJ2-1, with D perhaps TRBD1 or TRBD2 (5 bases each). Germline V gene lookup returns CDR1 SGHTA and CDR2 FQGNSA. The V and J ends lost 5 bases and 5 bases respectively, with 16 bases between them. CDR3 length: 15 residues.